The sequence of this T cell receptor beta chain was determined in a study of shared clonotypes between healthy human individuals. Study-level background: Per donor, CD8 memory used one plate, CD8 naive used two, CD4 memory used three and CD4 naive used three. Broader study findings: Compared with memory subsets, naive subsets generally had larger estimated richness.

From germline, CDR1 is SGDLS and CDR2 YYNGEE. The CDR3 has 15 residues. J gave up 3 bases and V 3 bases, and 5 bases lay outside the gene matches. CD8 cells classed as naive were CD45RO-negative and positively selected for CCR7, excluding terminally differentiated effector memory CD45RA+ cells. As regards this clone: Its antigen remains unknown. In the same sample, other DNA sequences code for this CDR3.

Profiling relied on immunoSEQ multiplex PCR, and the TCRdb table lists in-frame clones only, not all of them. The table records about 1.9 million clones, around 93% of them present only once. The chain recombines TRBV9 with TRBJ2-7; 11 bases map to TRBD2. The sequence was obtained from a man aged 18 to 29 in good health. Some clones in this sample may be carry-over from other donors' samples. Sequencing was done on a sample of naive CD8+ T cells from PBMCs. DNA of the CDR3: TGTGCCAGCAGCGCCGGACTAGCGGGTCTCTACGAGCAGTACTTC. Its protein is CASSAGLAGLYEQYF.